The entry below describes one T cell receptor beta chain. The target antigen is unknown. This specimen comes from a study of T cell responses to AZD1222 COVID-19 vaccine. Looking at the study overall: Pooled in the analysis were second doses at about 4 or about 12 weeks.

Overall study results and limits: Spike regions recognized by vaccine-associated CD4 TCRs spanned the protein, led by 160-218 and 743-854. In all cases, repertoires were sampled only after the peak T cell response. At study baseline, merely more than 5 AZD1222 recipients were seropositive.

The table came from immunoSEQ multiplex PCR; TCRdb's copy has only in-frame clones and leaves some out. The sample has about 150,000 clones, 90% seen once. This clonotype was obtained from an adult in good health. Sequenced material: peripheral blood, taken on day 0 of AZD1222 vaccination.

The CDR3 sequence is CASTSPAKNIQYF. CDR3 sequence (DNA): TGTGCCAGCACCTCGCCAGCCAAAAACATTCAGTACTTC. V is TRBV6-5 and J is TRBJ2-4; D not resolved. Germline CDR1 reads MNHEY; CDR2 reads SVGAGI. This CDR3 comprises 13 residues. V shed 7 bases and J shed 0 bases, with 7 bases lying between them.